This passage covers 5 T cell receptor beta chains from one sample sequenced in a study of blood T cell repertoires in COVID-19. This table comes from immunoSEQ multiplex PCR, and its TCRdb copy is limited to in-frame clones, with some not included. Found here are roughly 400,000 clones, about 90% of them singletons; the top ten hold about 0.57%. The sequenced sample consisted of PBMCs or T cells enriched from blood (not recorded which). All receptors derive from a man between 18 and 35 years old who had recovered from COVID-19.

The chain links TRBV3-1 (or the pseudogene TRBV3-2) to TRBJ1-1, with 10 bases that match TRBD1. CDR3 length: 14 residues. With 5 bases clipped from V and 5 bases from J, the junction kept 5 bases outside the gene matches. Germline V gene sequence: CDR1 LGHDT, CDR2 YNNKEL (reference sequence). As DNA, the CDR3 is TGTGCCAGCAGCTTTGCGGACAGGGGGACTGAAGCTTTCTTT. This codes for CASSFADRGTEAFF.

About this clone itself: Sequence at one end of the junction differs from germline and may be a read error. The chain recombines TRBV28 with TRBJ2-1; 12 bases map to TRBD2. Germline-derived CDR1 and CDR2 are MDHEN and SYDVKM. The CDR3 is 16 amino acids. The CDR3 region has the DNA TGTGTCAGCAGTTTCTTCCGGACTAGCGGGGAGAGTGAGCAGTTCTTC. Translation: CVSSFFRTSGESEQFF.

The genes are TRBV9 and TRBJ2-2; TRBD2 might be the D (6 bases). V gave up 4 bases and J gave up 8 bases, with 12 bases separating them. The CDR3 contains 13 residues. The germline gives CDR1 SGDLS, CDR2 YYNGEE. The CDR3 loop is CASSTGTSGELFF. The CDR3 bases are TGTGCCAGCAGCACCGGGACTTCAGGGGAGCTGTTTTTT.

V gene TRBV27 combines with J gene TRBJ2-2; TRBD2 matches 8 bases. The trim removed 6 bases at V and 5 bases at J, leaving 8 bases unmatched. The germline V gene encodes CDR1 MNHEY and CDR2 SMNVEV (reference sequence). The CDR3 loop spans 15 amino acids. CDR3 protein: CASSHRAGETGELFF. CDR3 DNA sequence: TGTGCCAGCAGCCATAGAGCGGGGGAAACCGGGGAGCTGTTTTTT.

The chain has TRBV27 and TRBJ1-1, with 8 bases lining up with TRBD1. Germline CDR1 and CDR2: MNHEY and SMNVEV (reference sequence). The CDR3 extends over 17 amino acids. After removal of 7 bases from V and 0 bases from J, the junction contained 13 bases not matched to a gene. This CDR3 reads CASTRQGPLVLNTEAFF. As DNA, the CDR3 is TGTGCCAGCACTAGACAGGGGCCCCTCGTACTGAACACTGAAGCTTTCTTT.